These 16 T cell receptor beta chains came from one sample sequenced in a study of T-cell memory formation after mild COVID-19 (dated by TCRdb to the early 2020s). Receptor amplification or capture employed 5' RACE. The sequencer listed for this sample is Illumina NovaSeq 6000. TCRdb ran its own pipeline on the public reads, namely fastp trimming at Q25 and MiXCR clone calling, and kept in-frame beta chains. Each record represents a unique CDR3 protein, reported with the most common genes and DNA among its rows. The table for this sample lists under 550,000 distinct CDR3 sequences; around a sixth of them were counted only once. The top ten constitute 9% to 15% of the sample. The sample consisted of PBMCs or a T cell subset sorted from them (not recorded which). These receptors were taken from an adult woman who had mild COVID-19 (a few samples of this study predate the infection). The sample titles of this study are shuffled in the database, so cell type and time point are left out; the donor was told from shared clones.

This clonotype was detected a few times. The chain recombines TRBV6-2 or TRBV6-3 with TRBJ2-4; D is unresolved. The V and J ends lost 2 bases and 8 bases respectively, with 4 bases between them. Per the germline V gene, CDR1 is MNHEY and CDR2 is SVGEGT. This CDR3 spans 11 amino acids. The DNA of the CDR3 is TGTGCCAGCAGTTACGACTACATTCAGTACTTC. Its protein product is CASSYDYIQYF.

The CDR3, as DNA: TGCGCCAGCAGCTTAGGGACAGGGGGTTTCTCTGAGGCTGAGCAGTTCTTC. It translates to CASSLGTGGFSEAEQFF. The chain has TRBV5-1 and TRBJ2-1, with 11 bases matching TRBD1. The CDR3 contains 17 residues. CDR1 is SGHRS and CDR2 is YFSETQ in the germline V gene. V lost 2 bases to trimming and J lost 9 bases; unmatched junction nucleotides: 13.

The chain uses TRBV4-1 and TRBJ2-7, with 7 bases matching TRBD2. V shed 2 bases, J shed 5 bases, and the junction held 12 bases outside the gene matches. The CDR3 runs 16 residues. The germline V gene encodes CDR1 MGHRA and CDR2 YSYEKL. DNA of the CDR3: TGCGCCAGCAGCCAATACCCCGGAGCGGGGCGCGACGAGCAGTACTTC. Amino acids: CASSQYPGAGRDEQYF.

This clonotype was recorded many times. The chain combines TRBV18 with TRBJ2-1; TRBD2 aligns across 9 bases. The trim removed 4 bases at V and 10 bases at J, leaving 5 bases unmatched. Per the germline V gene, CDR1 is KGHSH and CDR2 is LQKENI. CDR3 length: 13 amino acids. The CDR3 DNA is TGTGCCAGCTCACGGAACAGCGGGGGGGAGCAGTTCTTC. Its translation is CASSRNSGGEQFF.

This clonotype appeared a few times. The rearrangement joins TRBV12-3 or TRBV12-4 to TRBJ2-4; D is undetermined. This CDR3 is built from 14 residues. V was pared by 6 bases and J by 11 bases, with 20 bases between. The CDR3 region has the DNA TGTGCCAGCAGCCATAATTCTCCCCAGAATCTTCAGTACTTC. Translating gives CASSHNSPQNLQYF.

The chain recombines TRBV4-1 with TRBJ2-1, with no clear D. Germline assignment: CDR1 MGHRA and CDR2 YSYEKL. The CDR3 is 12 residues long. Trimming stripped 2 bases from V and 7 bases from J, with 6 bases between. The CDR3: CASSQQLNEQFF. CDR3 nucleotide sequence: TGCGCCAGCAGCCAACAGCTAAATGAGCAGTTCTTC.

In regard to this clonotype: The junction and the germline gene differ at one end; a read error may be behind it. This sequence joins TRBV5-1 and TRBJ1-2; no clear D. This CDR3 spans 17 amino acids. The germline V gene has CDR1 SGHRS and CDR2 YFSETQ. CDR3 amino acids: CASKRETSLSNSYSYTF. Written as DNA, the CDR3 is TGCGCCAGCAAAAGGGAAACGAGCCTCTCCAACTCCTATAGCTACACCTTC.

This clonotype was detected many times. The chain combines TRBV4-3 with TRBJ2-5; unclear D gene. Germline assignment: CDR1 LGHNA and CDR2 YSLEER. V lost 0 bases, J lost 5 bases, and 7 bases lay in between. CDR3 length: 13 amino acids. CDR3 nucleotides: TGCGCCAGCAGCCAAGATCTCCAGGAGACCCAGTACTTC. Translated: CASSQDLQETQYF.

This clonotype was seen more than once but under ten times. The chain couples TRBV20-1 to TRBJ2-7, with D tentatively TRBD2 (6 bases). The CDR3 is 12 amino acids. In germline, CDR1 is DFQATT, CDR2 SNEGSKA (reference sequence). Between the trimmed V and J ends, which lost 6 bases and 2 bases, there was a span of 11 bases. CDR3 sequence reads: CSALGTAYEQYF. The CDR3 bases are TGCAGTGCCCTCGGGACTGCCTACGAGCAGTACTTC.

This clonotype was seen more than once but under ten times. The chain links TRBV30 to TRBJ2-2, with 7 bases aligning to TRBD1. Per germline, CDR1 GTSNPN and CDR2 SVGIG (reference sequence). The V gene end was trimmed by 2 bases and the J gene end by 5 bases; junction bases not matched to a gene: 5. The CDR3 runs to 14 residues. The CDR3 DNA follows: TGTGCCTGGAGTCCGACAGGGCCAACCGGGGAGCTGTTTTTT. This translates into CAWSPTGPTGELFF.

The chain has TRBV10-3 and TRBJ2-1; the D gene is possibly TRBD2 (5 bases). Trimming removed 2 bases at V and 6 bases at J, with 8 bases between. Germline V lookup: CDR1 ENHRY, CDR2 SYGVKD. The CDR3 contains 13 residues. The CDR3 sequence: CAISEISGNEQFF. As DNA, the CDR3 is TGTGCCATCAGTGAGATAAGCGGCAATGAGCAGTTCTTC.

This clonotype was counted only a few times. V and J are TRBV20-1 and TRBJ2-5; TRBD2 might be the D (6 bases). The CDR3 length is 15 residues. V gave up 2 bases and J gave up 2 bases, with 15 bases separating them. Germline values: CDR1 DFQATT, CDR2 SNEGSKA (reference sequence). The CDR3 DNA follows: TGCAGTGCTAGACCCCATGGGGACTGGCAAGAGACCCAGTACTTC. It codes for CSARPHGDWQETQYF.

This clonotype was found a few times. CDR3: CSAGTRRNNEQFF. In nucleotides, the CDR3 is TGCAGTGCCGGGACGCGGAGGAACAATGAGCAGTTCTTC. This rearrangement joins TRBV20-1 to TRBJ2-1; D may correspond to TRBD1 or TRBD2 (5 bases each). The CDR3 has 13 residues. The V gene lost 6 bases and the J gene lost 5 bases, with 14 bases spanning the gap. Germline CDR1 is DFQATT and CDR2 is SNEGSKA (reference sequence).

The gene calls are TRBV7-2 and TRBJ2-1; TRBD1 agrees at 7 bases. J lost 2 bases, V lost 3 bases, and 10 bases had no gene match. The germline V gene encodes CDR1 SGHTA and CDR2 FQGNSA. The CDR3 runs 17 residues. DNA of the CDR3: TGTGCCAGCAGCTTTATACAGGGGTCTGTCACCTACAATGAGCAGTTCTTC. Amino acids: CASSFIQGSVTYNEQFF.

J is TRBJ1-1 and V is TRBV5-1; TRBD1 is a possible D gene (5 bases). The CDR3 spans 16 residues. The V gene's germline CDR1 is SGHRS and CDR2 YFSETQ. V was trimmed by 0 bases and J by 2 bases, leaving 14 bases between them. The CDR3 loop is CASSLDGGVLNTEAFF. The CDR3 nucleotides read TGCGCCAGCAGCTTGGATGGGGGGGTATTAAACACTGAAGCTTTCTTT.

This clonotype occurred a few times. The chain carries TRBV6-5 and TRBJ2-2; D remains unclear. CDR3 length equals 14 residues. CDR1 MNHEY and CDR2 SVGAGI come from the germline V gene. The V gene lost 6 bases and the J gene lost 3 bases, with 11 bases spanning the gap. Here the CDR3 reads CASRTRGYTGELFF. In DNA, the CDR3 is TGTGCCAGCAGGACCCGAGGCTACACCGGGGAGCTGTTTTTT.